Listed below are T cell receptor beta chains from one sample, sequenced in a study of T cell responses to AZD1222 COVID-19 vaccine. Data came from immunoSEQ multiplex PCR; TCRdb stores just in-frame clones and leaves some out. In the table there are about 45,000 clones, about 90% of which are singletons. The sample was peripheral blood, taken 28 days after the second AZD1222 dose. The receptors come from an adult who received the AZD1222 COVID-19 vaccine. Both conserved end residues are part of each CDR3. Each record gives: J gene, clone size, V gene, D gene, CDR3 DNA, CDR3 protein. A D gene is named only where the DNA matches it firmly. Only part of the rows carry a size: once, few, many, or a class if the clone is expanded.

TRBJ2-2 | - | TRBV11-3 | - | TGTGCCAGCAGCTCCGAGATCGGCGGGATCGTCGGGGAGCTGTTTTTT | CASSSEIGGIVGELFF
TRBJ1-1 | - | TRBV7-9 | - | TGTGCCAGCAGCTTAGTCTATAGGGGTGACACTGAAGCTTTCTTT | CASSLVYRGDTEAFF
TRBJ1-2 | - | TRBV6-2/TRBV6-3 | - | TGTGCCAGCAGTTCCTTCTCCTATGGCTACACCTTC | CASSSFSYGYTF
TRBJ1-2 | - | TRBV18 | - | TGTGCCAGCTCACCCCCAGGGAAAGAGGATGGCTACACCTTC | CASSPPGKEDGYTF
TRBJ2-7 | - | TRBV2 | - | TGTGCCAGCGCAGCCTACGAGCAGTACTTC | CASAAYEQYF
TRBJ2-1 | - | TRBV15 | - | TGTGCCACCAGCCTATGGGATACCTCCTACAATGAGCAGTTCTTC | CATSLWDTSYNEQFF
TRBJ1-1 | once | TRBV28 | - | TGTGCCAGCAGTCGGTGGCAGGGCCTGAACACTGAAGCTTTCTTT | CASSRWQGLNTEAFF
TRBJ1-1 | few | TRBV2 | - | TGTGCCAGCAGAGTGGAGGGCACTGAAGCTTTCTTT | CASRVEGTEAFF
TRBJ2-2 | - | TRBV2 | - | TGTGCCAGCAGTGATAGGGGGACACCATCCGGGGAGCTGTTTTTT | CASSDRGTPSGELFF
TRBJ2-5 | - | TRBV7-6 | TRBD2 | TGTGCCAGCAGCAATTCTCGGGCGGGCGGGGGAGAGACCCAGTACTTC | CASSNSRAGGGETQYF
TRBJ1-3 | few | TRBV19 | - | TGTGCCAGTAGTATCCAGGACAGTGGAAACACCATATATTTT | CASSIQDSGNTIYF
TRBJ2-7 | once | TRBV7-6 | - | TGTGCCAGCAGCCCGGGAGGACAGGGTTCGGGCGAGCAGTACTTC | CASSPGGQGSGEQYF
TRBJ2-1 | - | TRBV2 | TRBD2 | TGTGCCAGGCACCCCAGCGGGAGTATGAATGAGCAGTTCTTC | CARHPSGSMNEQFF
TRBJ1-1 | - | TRBV12-5 | TRBD1 | TGTGCTAGTGGATGGACAGGGGGCATGAACACTGAAGCTTTCTTT | CASGWTGGMNTEAFF
TRBJ1-1 | - | TRBV19 | TRBD1 | TGTGCCAGTATGCGTTTCAGGGGGGGGACTGAAGCTTTCTTT | CASMRFRGGTEAFF
TRBJ2-3 | - | TRBV5-6 | - | TGTGCCAGCAGCTTTTTGAAGCAACTAAGCACAGATACGCAGTATTTT | CASSFLKQLSTDTQYF
TRBJ1-2 | few | TRBV27 | - | TGTGCCAGCAGTTTAGGGGGCGCCTATGGCTACACCTTC | CASSLGGAYGYTF
TRBJ1-1 | - | TRBV19 | - | TGTGCCAGTAGTATGTCTCCGATGAACACTGAAGCTTTCTTT | CASSMSPMNTEAFF
TRBJ1-6 | - | TRBV30 | - | TGTGCCTGGAGTTGGGGGTTCGACCCCTCAGACTATAATTCACCCCTCCACTTT | CAWSWGFDPSDYNSPLHF
TRBJ2-2 | - | TRBV21-1 | - | TGTGCCAGCAGCAACCGGACAGGCGGGACCGGGGAGCTGTTTTTT | CASSNRTGGTGELFF
TRBJ2-1 | once | TRBV2 | TRBD1 | TGTGCCAGCAGAGGGGACAGGGGGGGCTACAATGAGCAGTTCTTC | CASRGDRGGYNEQFF
TRBJ2-2 | - | TRBV5-4 | - | TGTGCCAGCAGCTCACAGAAGGGGGGAACCGGGGAGCTGTTTTTT | CASSSQKGGTGELFF
TRBJ1-4 | - | TRBV24-1 | - | TGTGCCAGAGGGGTGGTGCATGAAAAACTGTTTTTT | CARGVVHEKLFF
TRBJ2-1 | - | TRBV20-1 | TRBD1 | TGCAGTGCTAGTTCGGACAGGGGGCAGTACAATGAGCAGTTCTTC | CSASSDRGQYNEQFF
TRBJ1-1 | few | TRBV9 | TRBD1 | TGTGCCAGCAGCGCGACAGGGAAAACTGAAGCTTTCTTT | CASSATGKTEAFF
TRBJ2-3 | once | TRBV7-9 | - | TGTGCCAGCAGCTTAATCCGCGGTAGCACAGATACGCAGTATTTT | CASSLIRGSTDTQYF
TRBJ1-2 | - | TRBV6-6 | - | TGTGCCAGCAGTTACCGGGGGCCGAACTATGGCTACACCTTC | CASSYRGPNYGYTF
TRBJ2-3 | - | TRBV11-3 | TRBD2 | TGTGCCAGCAGCCCAGGGACTAGCGGGAGGTCAGATACGCAGTATTTT | CASSPGTSGRSDTQYF
TRBJ2-2 | - | TRBV30 | TRBD2 | TGTGCCTGGAGTCCCCTCCGCGGGACGGGGGGCACCGGGGAGCTGTTTTTT | CAWSPLRGTGGTGELFF
TRBJ1-3 | - | TRBV7-2 | - | TGTGCCAGCAGCCGTCGGGACCGCAGCTCTGGAAACACCATATATTTT | CASSRRDRSSGNTIYF
TRBJ2-1 | - | TRBV3-1/TRBV3-2 | TRBD1 | TGTGCCAGCAGCCGGGACAGGGATGAGCAGTTCTTC | CASSRDRDEQFF
TRBJ2-2 | - | TRBV24-1 | TRBD1 | TGTGCCACCAGTGACCCGGGACAGGGCACCGGGGAGCTGTTTTTT | CATSDPGQGTGELFF
TRBJ2-7 | - | TRBV7-2 | TRBD2 | TGTGCCAGCAGCTCACGCCGGGAGGACTACGAGCAGTACTTC | CASSSRREDYEQYF
TRBJ2-7 | - | TRBV3-1/TRBV3-2 | - | TGTGCCAGCAGCCCGGACAGTCCCCCCTACGAGCAGTACTTC | CASSPDSPPYEQYF
TRBJ2-6 | - | TRBV19 | TRBD1 | TGTGCCAGTAGTATGGGCCGAGGGCAGGGGGACAGATCTGGGGCCAACGTCCTGACTTTC | CASSMGRGQGDRSGANVLTF
TRBJ1-5 | - | TRBV6-6 | TRBD1 | TGTGCCAGCAGTTACTCGGAGGGGACAGGGTCTCAGCCCCAGCATTTT | CASSYSEGTGSQPQHF
TRBJ2-1 | - | TRBV5-6 | - | TGTGCCAGCAGCTTGGGGGTATATGTAGGGGACAATGAGCAGTTCTTC | CASSLGVYVGDNEQFF
TRBJ2-1 | - | TRBV2 | TRBD2 | TGTGCCAGCAGTGGGAGCGGGAGGGCTGAGCAGTTCTTC | CASSGSGRAEQFF
TRBJ2-7 | - | TRBV28 | TRBD2 | TGTGCCAGCTTGTCTAGCGGGGTATACGAGCAGTACTTC | CASLSSGVYEQYF
TRBJ1-2 | few | TRBV3-1/TRBV3-2 | TRBD1 | TGTGCCAGCAGCCAAGATATTGACAGGGTCGGTCTCGATGGCTACACCTTC | CASSQDIDRVGLDGYTF